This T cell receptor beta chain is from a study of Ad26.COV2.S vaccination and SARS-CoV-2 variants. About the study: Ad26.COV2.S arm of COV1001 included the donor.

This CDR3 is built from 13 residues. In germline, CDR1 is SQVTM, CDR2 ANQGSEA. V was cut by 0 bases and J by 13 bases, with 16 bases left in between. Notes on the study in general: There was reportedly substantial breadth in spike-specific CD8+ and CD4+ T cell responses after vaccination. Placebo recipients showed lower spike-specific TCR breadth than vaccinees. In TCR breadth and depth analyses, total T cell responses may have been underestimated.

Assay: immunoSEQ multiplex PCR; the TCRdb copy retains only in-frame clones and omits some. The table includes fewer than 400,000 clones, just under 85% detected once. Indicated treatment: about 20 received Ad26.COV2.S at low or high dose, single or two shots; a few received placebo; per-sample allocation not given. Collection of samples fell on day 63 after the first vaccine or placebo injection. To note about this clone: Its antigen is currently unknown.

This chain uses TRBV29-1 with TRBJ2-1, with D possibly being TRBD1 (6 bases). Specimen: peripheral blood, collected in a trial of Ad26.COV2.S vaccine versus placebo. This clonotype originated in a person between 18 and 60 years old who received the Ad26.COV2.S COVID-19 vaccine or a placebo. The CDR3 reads CSVEETGHREQFF. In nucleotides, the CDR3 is TGCAGCGTTGAAGAAACCGGACACAGGGAACAGTTCTTC.